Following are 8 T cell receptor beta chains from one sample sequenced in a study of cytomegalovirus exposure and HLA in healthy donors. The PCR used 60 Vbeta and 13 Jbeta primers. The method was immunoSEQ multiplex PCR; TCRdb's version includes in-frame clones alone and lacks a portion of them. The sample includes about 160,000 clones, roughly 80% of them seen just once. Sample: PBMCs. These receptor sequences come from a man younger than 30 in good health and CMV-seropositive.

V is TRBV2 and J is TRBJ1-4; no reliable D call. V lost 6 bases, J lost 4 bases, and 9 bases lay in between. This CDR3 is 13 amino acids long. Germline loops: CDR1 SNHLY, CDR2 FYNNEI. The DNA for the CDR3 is TGTGCCAGCAGACCCAGCGATAATGAAAAACTGTTTTTT. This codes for CASRPSDNEKLFF.

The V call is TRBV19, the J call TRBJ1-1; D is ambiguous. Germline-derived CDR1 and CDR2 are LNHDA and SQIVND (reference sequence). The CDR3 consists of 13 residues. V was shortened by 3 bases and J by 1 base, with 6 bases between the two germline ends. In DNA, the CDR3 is TGTGCCAGTAGTATTACAGAGAACACTGAAGCTTTCTTT. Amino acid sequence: CASSITENTEAFF.

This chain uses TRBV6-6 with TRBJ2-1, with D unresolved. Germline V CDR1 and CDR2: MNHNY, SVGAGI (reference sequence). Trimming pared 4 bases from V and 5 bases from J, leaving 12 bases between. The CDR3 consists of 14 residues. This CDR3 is CASSLTGSHNEQFF. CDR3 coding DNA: TGTGCCAGCAGTTTAACCGGGTCGCACAATGAGCAGTTCTTC.

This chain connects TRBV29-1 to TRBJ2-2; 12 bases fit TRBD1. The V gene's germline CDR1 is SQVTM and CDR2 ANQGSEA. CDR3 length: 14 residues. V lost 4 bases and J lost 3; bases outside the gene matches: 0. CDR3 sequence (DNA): TGCAGCGTTGGGGACAGGGGGCACACCGGGGAGCTGTTTTTT. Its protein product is CSVGDRGHTGELFF.

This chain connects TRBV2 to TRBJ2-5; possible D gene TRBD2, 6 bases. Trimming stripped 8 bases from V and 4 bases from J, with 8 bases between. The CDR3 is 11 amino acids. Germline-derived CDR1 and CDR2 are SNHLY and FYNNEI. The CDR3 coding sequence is TGTGCCAGCGGGGGAGGAGAGACCCAGTACTTC. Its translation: CASGGGETQYF.

Here the CDR3 DNA reads TGTGCCAGTAAATCACGCGGGGATTTGGTCACTGAAGCTTTCTTT. Amino acid sequence: CASKSRGDLVTEAFF. This chain links TRBV19 with TRBJ1-1, with unresolved D. The CDR3 runs 15 residues. Germline CDR1 LNHDA, CDR2 SQIVND (reference sequence). Trimming cost V 7 bases and J 4 bases, with 19 bases left between them.

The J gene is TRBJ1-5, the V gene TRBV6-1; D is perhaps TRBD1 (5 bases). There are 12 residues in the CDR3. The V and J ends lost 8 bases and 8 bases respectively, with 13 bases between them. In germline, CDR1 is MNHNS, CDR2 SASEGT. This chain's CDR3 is CASGRGVEPQHF. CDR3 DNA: TGTGCCAGCGGACGGGGGGTTGAGCCCCAGCATTTT.

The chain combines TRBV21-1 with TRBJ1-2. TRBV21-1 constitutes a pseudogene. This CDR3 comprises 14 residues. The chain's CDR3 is CASSKWGGLYGYTF. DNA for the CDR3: TGTGCCAGCAGCAAATGGGGGGGGTTATATGGCTACACCTTC.